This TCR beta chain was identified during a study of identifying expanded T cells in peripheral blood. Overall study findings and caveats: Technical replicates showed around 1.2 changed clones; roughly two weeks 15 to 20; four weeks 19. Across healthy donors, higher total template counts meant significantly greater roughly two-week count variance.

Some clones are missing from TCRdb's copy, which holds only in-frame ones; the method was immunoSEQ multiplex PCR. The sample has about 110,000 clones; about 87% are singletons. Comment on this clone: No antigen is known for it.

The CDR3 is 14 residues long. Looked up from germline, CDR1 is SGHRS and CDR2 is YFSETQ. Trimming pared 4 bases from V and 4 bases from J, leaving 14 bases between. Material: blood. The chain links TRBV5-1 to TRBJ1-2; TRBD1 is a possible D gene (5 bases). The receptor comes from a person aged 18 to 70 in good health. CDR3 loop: CASSPSDSFYGYTF. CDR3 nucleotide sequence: TGCGCCAGCAGCCCGAGTGACAGTTTCTATGGCTACACCTTC.